A single sample is the source of the 21 T cell receptor beta chains below, sequenced in a study of control samples from healthy donors and cancer patients. Clones were sequenced by immunoSEQ multiplex PCR, and TCRdb holds only the in-frame ones, with some missing. The sample contains 90,000 to 100,000 clones, around three quarters of which appear only once. The sample was blood. The receptors derive from a woman aged 25 to 45 in good health.

J is TRBJ1-3 and V is TRBV5-1; 7 bases are shared with TRBD1. The CDR3 has 16 residues. CDR1 and CDR2 (germline): SGHRS, YFSETQ. The V segment lost 4 bases and the J segment 0 bases; nucleotides outside the gene matches: 7. The CDR3, as DNA: TGCGCCAGCAGCAACGAAGGGGGCGGCTCTGGAAACACCATATATTTT. Its translation: CASSNEGGGSGNTIYF.

The chain links TRBV19 to TRBJ1-2; 9 bases align to TRBD1. J gave up 7 bases and V 7 bases, and 13 bases lay outside the gene matches. This CDR3 region has 15 residues. Germline lookup yields CDR1 LNHDA and CDR2 SQIVND (reference sequence). CDR3: CASTTGGFLVAGYTF. CDR3 bases: TGTGCCAGTACAACAGGGGGCTTTCTCGTAGCTGGCTACACCTTC.

The chain links TRBV5-6 to TRBJ2-1; no definite D call. Germline CDR1 is SGHDT and CDR2 is YYEEEE. CDR3 length equals 15 residues. Trimming pared 0 bases from V and 5 bases from J, leaving 12 bases between. The CDR3, as DNA: TGTGCCAGCAGCTTGGACGGCCTTATGGACAATGAGCAGTTCTTC. This gives the protein CASSLDGLMDNEQFF.

The V and J genes are TRBV5-6 and TRBJ1-1; 7 bases match TRBD1. Trimming took 3 bases from V and 4 from J; bases not matched to a gene: 15. CDR3 length equals 17 residues. Germline V gene lookup returns CDR1 SGHDT and CDR2 YYEEEE. The CDR3, as DNA: TGTGCCAGCAGCTGGGGGATCAACAGGGGAGTAGCCACTGAAGCTTTCTTT. Translating it yields CASSWGINRGVATEAFF.

This chain connects TRBV9 to TRBJ2-3; 9 positions agree with TRBD1. The V and J ends lost 3 bases and 2 bases, in that order; junction bases with no gene match: 4. The CDR3 is made up of 15 amino acids. The germline V gene encodes CDR1 SGDLS and CDR2 YYNGEE. The CDR3 is CASSGGTGHTDTQYF. In nucleotides, the CDR3 is TGTGCCAGCAGCGGGGGGACAGGGCACACAGATACGCAGTATTTT. Full variable domain (rest looked up from reference TRBV9 and TRBJ2-3): DSGVTQTPKHLITATGQRVTLRCSPRSGDLSVYWYQQSLDQGLQFLIQYYNGEERAKGNILERFSAQQFPDLHSELNLSSLELGDSALYFCASSGGTGHTDTQYFGPGTRLTVL.

V is TRBV10-3 and J is TRBJ2-3, with a weak D call TRBD1 (7 bases). Germline lookup yields CDR1 ENHRY and CDR2 SYGVKD. This CDR3 has 14 amino acids. Trimming took off 9 bases at V and 4 bases at J, with 17 bases between the two ends. The CDR3 is CAMQGGSDSDTQYF. The CDR3 bases are TGTGCCATGCAGGGGGGCTCGGATTCAGATACGCAGTATTTT.

The CDR3 reads CSVATGPYEQYF. The DNA of the CDR3 is TGCAGCGTCGCGACAGGTCCCTACGAGCAGTACTTC. The chain combines TRBV29-1 with TRBJ2-7, with D possibly being TRBD1 (6 bases). Between the trimmed V and J ends, which lost 6 bases and 2 bases, there was a span of 11 bases. Germline V CDR1 and CDR2: SQVTM, ANQGSEA. This CDR3 has 12 residues.

This clone was picked up one time. The rearrangement links TRBV19 to TRBJ2-7, with 10 bases that match TRBD1. Germline-derived CDR1 and CDR2 are LNHDA and SQIVND (reference sequence). Trimming at V came to 3 bases and at J to 4 bases, leaving 3 bases not matched to a gene. The CDR3 spans 14 residues. CDR3 sequence reads: CASSMGQGSYEQYF. The DNA for the CDR3 is TGTGCCAGTAGTATGGGACAGGGGTCTTACGAGCAGTACTTC. Full variable domain (missing parts from reference TRBV19 and TRBJ2-7): DGGITQSPKYLFRKEGQNVTLSCEQNLNHDAMYWYRQDPGQGLRLIYYSQIVNDFQKGDIAEGYSVSREKKESFPLTVTSAQKNPTAFYLCASSMGQGSYEQYFGPGTRLTVT.

This clone was observed a single time. The chain joins TRBV9 to TRBJ2-2; D possibly corresponds to TRBD1 (6 bases). Germline-derived CDR1 and CDR2 are SGDLS and YYNGEE. The CDR3 runs to 16 residues. Trimming pared 4 bases from V and 1 base from J, leaving 14 bases between. The CDR3 region is CASSKRQALNTGELFF. DNA for the CDR3: TGTGCCAGCAGCAAGAGACAGGCACTGAACACCGGGGAGCTGTTTTTT.

This clone was observed once. The chain has TRBV6-5 and TRBJ2-5; the D gene is possibly TRBD2 (6 bases). Germline CDR1 is MNHEY and CDR2 is SVGAGI. The CDR3 totals 13 residues. Deletions cut 5 bases from V and 2 bases from J, with 9 bases between. The CDR3 spells CASSRGLQETQYF. The DNA for the CDR3 is TGTGCCAGCAGTCGAGGACTACAAGAGACCCAGTACTTC.

This clone has only a few counts. The chain has TRBV4-1 and TRBJ2-3, with D possibly matching TRBD2 (7 bases). With 5 bases removed from V and 1 base from J, the gap between germline ends came to 16 bases. Germline CDR1 and CDR2: MGHRA and YSYEKL. The CDR3 length is 16 residues. CDR3 bases: TGCGCCAGCAGCGGAGATGGGGGGGCAGGCACAGATACGCAGTATTTT. Its protein is CASSGDGGAGTDTQYF.

V and J are TRBV6-4 and TRBJ2-6; D possibly matches TRBD1 or TRBD2 (5 bases each). The CDR3 loop spans 17 amino acids. The germline CDR1 and CDR2 sequences are MRHNA and SNTAGT. Trimming shortened V by 0 bases and J by 0 bases, and 9 bases separated the two germline ends. This chain's CDR3 is CASSDSGTGSGANVLTF. The DNA for the CDR3 is TGTGCCAGCAGTGACTCAGGGACGGGCTCTGGGGCCAACGTCCTGACTTTC.

This clone has a handful of counts. The chain joins TRBV9 to TRBJ1-6; a weak D match, TRBD1 (6 bases). Germline CDR1 reads SGDLS; CDR2 reads YYNGEE. CDR3 size: 14 residues. The V end lost 4 bases, the J end lost 7 bases, and 12 bases lay between the germline ends. In DNA form, the CDR3 reads TGTGCCAGCAGCATCCGGACAGTCAATTCACCCCTCCACTTT. Translating it yields CASSIRTVNSPLHF.

V gene TRBV11-2 combines with J gene TRBJ2-3; D ambiguous. Germline CDR1 reads SGHAT; CDR2 reads FQNNGV. Trimming took off 0 bases at V and 4 bases at J, with 5 bases between the two ends. The CDR3 totals 13 residues. The CDR3 reads CASSLDRSDTQYF. The DNA of the CDR3 is TGTGCCAGCAGCTTAGATAGGTCAGATACGCAGTATTTT.

This clone was seen a few times. The J gene is TRBJ1-4, the V gene TRBV9, with 12 bases matching TRBD1. Germline loops: CDR1 SGDLS, CDR2 YYNGEE. This CDR3 has 15 amino acids. J lost 7 bases, V lost 1 base, and 2 bases had no gene match. The CDR3 DNA reads TGTGCCAGCAGCGTAAAGGGACAGGGGGCTGAAAAACTGTTTTTT. Residues: CASSVKGQGAEKLFF.

This chain uses TRBV12-5 with TRBJ2-1; 8 bases fit TRBD1. The J segment lost 5 bases and the V segment lost 1 base, leaving 10 bases of the junction unmatched. The CDR3 consists of 17 residues. CDR1 is LGHNT and CDR2 is FRNRAP in the germline V gene. The CDR3 bases are TGTGCTAGTGGTTTGGGTAGCTCAGGGGGCGGGAACAATGAGCAGTTCTTC. Its translation: CASGLGSSGGGNNEQFF.

This chain uses TRBV13 with TRBJ1-4; no firm D call. Trimming cost V 5 bases and J 0 bases, with 16 bases left between them. This CDR3 spans 17 amino acids. Germline CDR1 is PRHDT and CDR2 is FYEKMQ (reference sequence). In nucleotides, the CDR3 is TGTGCCAGCAGCCTGAGGCGGAATTTTGCAACTAATGAAAAACTGTTTTTT. Encoded protein: CASSLRRNFATNEKLFF.

In its sample, this clone was seen a few times. The rearrangement uses TRBV6-6 and TRBJ2-1; perhaps TRBD2 as D (5 bases). V lost 0 bases and J 2 bases, leaving 11 bases between the germline ends. From germline, CDR1 is MNHNY and CDR2 SVGAGI (reference sequence). This CDR3 contains 16 residues. CDR3: CASSYSRSGTYNEQFF. CDR3 in DNA: TGTGCCAGCAGTTACTCGCGCAGCGGTACCTACAATGAGCAGTTCTTC.

The V and J genes are TRBV6-5 and TRBJ1-4, with D perhaps matching TRBD1 (5 bases). V was trimmed by 6 bases and J by 4 bases, leaving 15 bases between them. Germline V gives CDR1 MNHEY, CDR2 SVGAGI. The length of the CDR3 is 15 residues. CDR3 bases: TGTGCCAGCAGCGAGGTTTCAGGGAGTAATGAAAAACTGTTTTTT. It specifies CASSEVSGSNEKLFF.

The V and J genes are TRBV18 and TRBJ1-4, with D maybe TRBD1 (6 bases). Trimming removed 1 base from V and 8 bases from J, with 17 bases in between. Germline V gene sequence: CDR1 KGHSH, CDR2 LQKENI. The CDR3 length is 16 residues. The CDR3 nucleotides are TGTGCCAGCTCACCACGTAGTTCGACAGGCGAAGAAAAACTGTTTTTT. It codes for CASSPRSSTGEEKLFF.

The rearrangement links TRBV4-1 to TRBJ2-6; D unclear. Deletions cut 0 bases from V and 3 bases from J, with 3 bases between. The CDR3 is 14 residues long. The germline gives CDR1 MGHRA, CDR2 YSYEKL. The CDR3 protein is CASSQDLGANVLTF. Here the CDR3 DNA reads TGCGCCAGCAGCCAAGACCTTGGGGCCAACGTCCTGACTTTC.